The 15 T cell receptor beta chains below were found in one sample sequenced in a study of CD8+ T cells in alopecia areata. RNA was extracted and reverse transcribed into cDNA as the sequencing template. Generated by immunoSEQ multiplex PCR, the TCRdb table keeps only in-frame clones and is missing some. Of some 110,000 clones detected, 55% to 65% appear once; the ten largest clones hold roughly 2.8%. Sequencing used CD4+ T cells sorted from blood. The source is a human donor in good health.

The rearrangement links TRBV27 to TRBJ2-1; D assignment may be TRBD1 or TRBD2 (5 bases each). The length of the CDR3 is 14 residues. V lost 3 bases and J 2 bases, leaving 8 bases between the germline ends. The germline gives CDR1 MNHEY, CDR2 SMNVEV (reference sequence). The CDR3 loop is CASSFEGPYNEQFF. The CDR3 DNA sequence: TGTGCCAGCAGTTTCGAGGGGCCCTACAATGAGCAGTTCTTC.

This chain connects TRBV5-8 to TRBJ2-7; a weak D match, TRBD1 (5 bases). Trimming cost V 4 bases and J 2 bases, with 16 bases left between them. The CDR3 runs to 15 residues. Germline CDR1 SGHTS, CDR2 YDEGEE. CDR3 DNA sequence: TGTGCCAGCAGCGACAGCGATCTTACACCCTACGAGCAGTACTTC. It translates to CASSDSDLTPYEQYF.

Regarding this clone: The sample holds other DNA sequences that translate to the same CDR3. CDR3 nucleotide sequence: TGTGCCAGCTCCCCGTCGAACGAGCAGTACTTC. Encoded protein: CASSPSNEQYF. The J gene is TRBJ2-7, the V gene TRBV18; D is undetermined. V lost 6 bases and J lost 5, with 8 bases in between. Germline V gives CDR1 KGHSH, CDR2 LQKENI. This CDR3 spans 11 amino acids.

The chain uses TRBV18 and TRBJ1-2; no firm D call. V was cut by 0 bases and J by 0 bases, with 11 bases left in between. CDR1 and CDR2 (germline): KGHSH, LQKENI. The CDR3 totals 16 residues. In DNA, the CDR3 is TGTGCCAGCTCACCACCCACGGTTGGACCTAACTATGGCTACACCTTC. Translating gives CASSPPTVGPNYGYTF.

The chain is built from TRBV7-8 and TRBJ2-7, with unresolved D. The CDR3 has 11 amino acids. Germline CDR1 reads SGHVS; CDR2 reads FQNEAQ. The V end was cut by 2 bases, the J end by 4 bases, with 3 bases between. The CDR3: CASSLLYEQYF. The CDR3 DNA sequence: TGTGCCAGCAGCTTATTGTACGAGCAGTACTTC.

V gene TRBV29-1 combines with J gene TRBJ1-1; the match to TRBD1 covers 8 bases. CDR1 is SQVTM and CDR2 is ANQGSEA in the germline V gene. The CDR3 is 13 amino acids. The junction had 12 bases not matched to a gene; V was cut back by 8 bases and J by 7 bases. DNA of the CDR3: TGCAGCTCTCTGGGACAGGCTGAGGGTGAAGCTTTCTTT. Its protein product is CSSLGQAEGEAFF.

The chain has TRBV2 and TRBJ2-6; D is unresolved. Germline V gene lookup returns CDR1 SNHLY and CDR2 FYNNEI. V dropped 0 bases and J dropped 3 bases, with 12 bases sitting between them. The CDR3 has 17 residues. The DNA of the CDR3 is TGTGCCAGCAGTGAAGCGCTTAGGGCGATTGGGGCCAACGTCCTGACTTTC. It yields the protein CASSEALRAIGANVLTF.

This chain links TRBV7-8 with TRBJ1-2; TRBD1 matches at 10 bases. The junction had 6 bases not matched to a gene; V was cut back by 5 bases and J by 3 bases. This CDR3 region has 15 residues. Germline assignment: CDR1 SGHVS and CDR2 FQNEAQ. The CDR3 spells CASSSRTGGDYGYTF. CDR3 DNA: TGTGCCAGCAGCAGTAGGACAGGGGGAGACTATGGCTACACCTTC.

The chain is built from TRBV29-1 and TRBJ2-2; TRBD1 or TRBD2 may be the D gene (6 bases each). The CDR3 runs 14 residues. CDR1 and CDR2 (germline): SQVTM, ANQGSEA. Trimming cost V 5 bases and J 5 bases, with 15 bases left between them. CDR3: CSVLIIGGTGELFF. In DNA form, the CDR3 reads TGCAGCGTTCTAATAATAGGGGGGACCGGGGAGCTGTTTTTT.

Regarding this clone: This same CDR3 is encoded by further DNA sequences in the sample. V and J are TRBV5-1 and TRBJ2-5, with TRBD2 as a possible D gene (5 bases). CDR3 size: 14 residues. CDR1 and CDR2 (germline): SGHRS, YFSETQ. The V and J ends lost 0 bases and 0 bases respectively, with 6 bases between them. The CDR3 nucleotides are TGCGCCAGCAGCTTGGTCGGGAACCAAGAGACCCAGTACTTC. Translated, it gives CASSLVGNQETQYF.

The V call is TRBV29-1, the J call TRBJ1-1; D is ambiguous. V gave up 4 bases and J gave up 1 base, with 4 bases separating them. Germline V CDR1 and CDR2: SQVTM, ANQGSEA. The CDR3 has 11 amino acids. In DNA, the CDR3 is TGCAGCGTTGGGGCGAACACTGAAGCTTTCTTT. Protein product: CSVGANTEAFF. Combining the CDR3 with reference TRBV29-1 and TRBJ1-1 gives the whole variable domain SAVISQKPSRDICQRGTSLTIQCQVDSQVTMMFWYRQQPGQSLTLIATANQGSEATYESGFVIDKFPISRPNLTFSTLTVSNMSPEDSSIYLCSVGANTEAFFGQGTRLTVV.

This chain joins TRBV30 and TRBJ2-1; TRBD2 might be the D (6 bases). V lost 2 bases to trimming and J lost 7 bases, with 15 bases between them. The CDR3 totals 14 residues. Germline loops: CDR1 GTSNPN, CDR2 SVGIG (reference sequence). The DNA of the CDR3 is TGTGCCTGGAGTTGGAATGGGGGGTATAATGAGCAGTTCTTC. Translated, it gives CAWSWNGGYNEQFF.

The V call is TRBV4-1, the J call TRBJ2-3, with D possibly matching TRBD2 (6 bases). From germline, CDR1 is MGHRA and CDR2 YSYEKL. The CDR3 length is 17 residues. Trimming cost V 0 bases and J 0 bases, with 13 bases left between them. The DNA of the CDR3 is TGCGCCAGCAGCCAAGAGGCGGAGGGACCTAGCACAGATACGCAGTATTTT. Translation: CASSQEAEGPSTDTQYF.

The chain employs TRBV2 and TRBJ1-1; D unresolved. Per germline, CDR1 SNHLY and CDR2 FYNNEI. The V gene lost 4 bases and the J gene lost 1 base, with 7 bases spanning the gap. The CDR3 runs to 13 residues. Here the CDR3 reads CASSVRENTEAFF. As DNA, the CDR3 is TGTGCCAGCAGTGTGAGGGAGAACACTGAAGCTTTCTTT.

CDR3 coding DNA: TGTGCCAGCAAATTCCGGGACAGAAACACAGATACGCAGTATTTT. Translation: CASKFRDRNTDTQYF. The J gene is TRBJ2-3, the V gene TRBV27; 7 nucleotides agree with TRBD1. Trimming at V came to 7 bases and at J to 2 bases, leaving 9 bases not matched to a gene. Germline CDR1 reads MNHEY; CDR2 reads SMNVEV (reference sequence). The CDR3 spans 15 residues.